This TCR beta chain stems from a study of human T cells and chemical hapten exposure. Study-wide background: The study traced per-sample TCR yield variation mainly to small differences in pooled library volumes. Broader study findings: The number of TCRs above 1 in 1000 frequency did not change after DPC sensitization.

The time point here: healthy volunteer bleed at 2 weeks. Blood, whole and unfractionated, served as the source for total RNA extraction. Individual cDNA molecules (in the library) carried attached unique molecular identifiers. In the source study's methods: TCRs per sample had a median of around 96,000 and ranged from roughly 23,224 to 700,000. TCRdb re-analysed the RACE reads in MiXCR, keeping a single row per CDR3 protein. V and J calls and clone size were set by TCRdb, not the authors. This sample has around 130,000 distinct CDR3 sequences, with 9% to 10% found just once. Trimming pared 2 bases from V and 9 bases from J, leaving 17 bases between. The CDR3 consists of 15 residues. Germline V lookup: CDR1 MNHEY, CDR2 SMNVEV (reference sequence). This clonotype was detected many times. The antigen is undetermined.

Sequencing was performed on whole blood. The receptor was derived from a male donor in good health. Some clones in this sample may be carry-over from other donors' samples. The chain joins TRBV27 to TRBJ1-5; perhaps TRBD1 as D (5 bases). In DNA, the CDR3 is TGTGCCAGCAGTTTAACGTGGGAGGGGTTGGGGCCCCAGCATTTT. This sequence encodes CASSLTWEGLGPQHF.